This paragraph covers one TCR beta chain sequence. These data are taken from a study of T cell responses to AZD1222 COVID-19 vaccine. Here immunoSEQ multiplex PCR was the method, and the copy in TCRdb shows in-frame clones only, minus some. The top ten hold around 3.5% of the sample, which has 110,000 to 150,000 clones, about nine tenths seen once. Doses given second, at about 4 or about 12 weeks, were pooled. The CDR3 contains 14 residues. Germline lookup yields CDR1 MNHEY and CDR2 SVGEGT. The V and J ends lost 4 bases and 2 bases respectively, with 12 bases between them. This material consisted of peripheral blood, taken 28 days after the second AZD1222 dose. This receptor was identified in an adult who received the AZD1222 COVID-19 vaccine. The chain employs TRBV6-2 or TRBV6-3 and TRBJ2-7; no clear D. The CDR3 DNA is TGTGCCAGCAGTTGGTTAGCTAACCCCTACGAGCAGTACTTC. It is translated as CASSWLANPYEQYF.